This T cell receptor beta chain was captured by sequencing in a study of yellow fever vaccine responses in identical twins. Study-level findings and limits: Convergence reportedly seemed to mark part of the twins' vaccine T cell response, with personalization marking the rest.

To note about this clonotype: Its antigen is not identified.

Each CDR3 protein is one row after TCRdb ran MiXCR on the RT-PCR reads. Of approximately 3,000 distinct CDR3 sequences listed, approximately 91% are singletons. V shed 7 bases and J 0 bases; nucleotides not matched to a gene: 6. Germline V gene sequence: CDR1 MNHNS, CDR2 SASEGT. This CDR3 comprises 15 residues. This sample comprised T cells from blood (PBMCs), unsorted or a sorted subset (not recorded which), obtained before or after yellow fever vaccination (not recorded which). The receptor's source is a young woman who received the yellow fever vaccine. This rearrangement joins TRBV6-1 to TRBJ2-1; 7 nucleotides align to TRBD2. CDR3 sequence (DNA): TGTGCCAGCACCCTCAGCGGGGACTCCTACAATGAGCAGTTCTTC. It specifies CASTLSGDSYNEQFF.